This TCR beta chain was recorded in a study of immune evolution from preneoplasia to lung adenocarcinoma. Study-wide results and limits: Later-stage lesions appeared to have more T cells, more diversity, less clonality.

Patient tissue came from resections in Japan or China, 2014–2017. Histologic diagnosis was independently verified by two lung pathologists. As for this clone: Its target is not known.

Sequencing used immunoSEQ multiplex PCR; TCRdb keeps in-frame clones, though not all of them. The sample lists about 7,500 clones, about 80% occurring once. The CDR3 runs 15 residues. Germline trimming cut 5 bases from V and 0 bases from J; bases unmatched to any gene: 5. Germline V gene lookup returns CDR1 SGHRS and CDR2 YFSETQ. The sequenced material came from FFPE invasive lung adenocarcinoma tissue. The gene calls are TRBV5-1 and TRBJ2-7; TRBD2 agrees at 10 bases. This clonotype was obtained from a person in their 40s with lung adenocarcinoma. The CDR3 sequence is CASRLAGGYSYEQYF. The CDR3 nucleotides are TGCGCCAGCAGGTTAGCGGGGGGATACTCCTACGAGCAGTACTTC. The entire variable domain, with the rest obtained from reference TRBV5-1 and TRBJ2-7, is as follows: KAGVTQTPRYLIKTRGQQVTLSCSPISGHRSVSWYQQTPGQGLQFLFEYFSETQRNKGNFPGRFSGRQFSNSRSEMNVSTLELGDSALYLCASRLAGGYSYEQYFGPGTRLTVT.